The 11 T cell receptor beta chains reported below all come from one sample, sequenced in a study of vaccination effects on CD4 cells after COVID-19. The protocol was immunoSEQ multiplex PCR, while the TCRdb copy is restricted to in-frame clones and leaves out a portion. The data show about 31,000 clones, roughly two thirds seen once. Viral peptide pool expansion of antigen-specific CD4+ T cells preceded sequencing in the ViraFEST assay. On roughly day 10 of culture, CD4+ T cells were separated out. Their recognized antigens are unknown. The sequenced sample was CD4+ T cells from PBMCs cultured with HCoV-229E spike peptides, obtained before COVID-19 vaccination. The receptor source for this set is a human donor who received a COVID-19 vaccine.

This chain uses TRBV3-1 (or the pseudogene TRBV3-2) with TRBJ1-2, with D hard to call. This CDR3 is 14 amino acids long. CDR1 is LGHDT and CDR2 is YNNKEL in the germline V gene (reference sequence). Trimming stripped 0 bases from V and 6 bases from J, with 11 bases between. CDR3: CASSQETTDDGYTF. CDR3 in DNA: TGTGCCAGCAGCCAAGAGACAACCGACGATGGCTACACCTTC.

This clone occurred a few times. The chain carries TRBV7-9 and TRBJ2-1; TRBD2 agrees at 8 bases. The V gene's germline CDR1 is SEHNR and CDR2 FQNEAQ (reference sequence). The CDR3 covers 15 residues. V shed 4 bases, J shed 3 bases, and the junction held 5 bases outside the gene matches. This chain's CDR3 is CASSSREGLYNEQFF. DNA for the CDR3: TGTGCCAGCAGCTCCCGGGAGGGCCTCTACAATGAGCAGTTCTTC.

This clone came up once. V gene TRBV12-3 or TRBV12-4 combines with J gene TRBJ1-2; D is unclear. Between the trimmed V and J ends, which lost 6 bases and 5 bases, there was a span of 10 bases. The CDR3 spans 12 residues. CDR3 sequence (DNA): TGTGCCAGCAGCTTCGAGTTATATGGCTACACCTTC. Protein: CASSFELYGYTF.

This clone was seen just once. The CDR3 region is CASSVVGTVQETQYF. The CDR3 nucleotides are TGTGCCAGCAGCGTAGTAGGGACTGTACAAGAGACCCAGTACTTC. V and J are TRBV9 and TRBJ2-5, with a possible D match to TRBD2 (6 bases). Trimming removed 0 bases at V and 2 bases at J, with 11 bases between. CDR1 and CDR2 from the germline V gene are SGDLS and YYNGEE. The CDR3 has 15 amino acids.

The V call is TRBV19, the J call TRBJ1-1; the match to TRBD1 covers 10 bases. Germline lookup yields CDR1 LNHDA and CDR2 SQIVND (reference sequence). This CDR3 comprises 16 residues. Losses at the gene ends were 4 bases for V and 2 bases for J; bases not matched to a gene: 7. CDR3 bases: TGTGCCAGTAGTACCCCGACAGGGGGCGTAAACACTGAAGCTTTCTTT. Protein: CASSTPTGGVNTEAFF.

This chain uses TRBV28 with TRBJ1-5, with D perhaps matching TRBD1 (5 bases). Germline V gives CDR1 MDHEN, CDR2 SYDVKM. The germline V and J ends were trimmed by 3 bases and 2 bases, with 11 bases remaining between them. CDR3 length: 15 amino acids. The CDR3 nucleotides are TGTGCCAGCAGTTTCCCCCGCAGGGGCAATCAGCCCCAGCATTTT. Translation: CASSFPRRGNQPQHF.

The count of this clone is one. The chain couples TRBV5-1 to TRBJ1-1; 9 nucleotides agree with TRBD1. Germline CDR1 reads SGHRS; CDR2 reads YFSETQ. Trimming cost V 4 bases and J 8 bases; bases outside gene matches: 9. The CDR3 is 14 residues long. The DNA of the CDR3 is TGCGCCAGCAGCACCGGGACAGGGCTATCCGAAGCTTTCTTT. It codes for CASSTGTGLSEAFF.

The rearrangement joins TRBV5-1 to TRBJ2-7; D perhaps matches TRBD2 (7 bases). CDR1 and CDR2 (germline): SGHRS, YFSETQ. Trimming cost V 6 bases and J 3 bases, with 16 bases left between them. The CDR3 length is 14 residues. The CDR3 coding sequence is TGCGCCAGCAAGGGGGGGGTTGGGGTCTACGAGCAGTACTTC. This codes for CASKGGVGVYEQYF.

This clone came up a few times. V gene TRBV15 combines with J gene TRBJ1-6; D possibly corresponds to TRBD1 (5 bases). The CDR3 loop spans 13 amino acids. Germline V gene sequence: CDR1 LNHNV, CDR2 YYDKDF (reference sequence). Trimming took off 10 bases at V and 9 bases at J, with 16 bases between the two ends. CDR3 region: CAIGTGKASPLHF. CDR3 DNA: TGTGCCATCGGGACTGGGAAAGCTTCACCCCTCCACTTT.

CDR3: CASSLGPGELFF. The CDR3 region has the DNA TGTGCCAGCAGCCTAGGTCCCGGGGAGCTGTTTTTT. The chain joins TRBV6-2 or TRBV6-3 to TRBJ2-2; D remains unclear. Per germline, CDR1 MNHEY and CDR2 SVGEGT. The CDR3 totals 12 residues. The V and J ends lost 6 bases and 6 bases respectively, with 8 bases between them.

The V gene is TRBV6-5, the J gene TRBJ2-2, with unresolved D. The CDR3 extends over 12 amino acids. With 7 bases removed from V and 6 bases from J, the gap between germline ends came to 9 bases. The germline V gene encodes CDR1 MNHEY and CDR2 SVGAGI. The CDR3 reads CASTKFPGELFF. Written as DNA, the CDR3 is TGTGCCAGCACAAAGTTCCCCGGGGAGCTGTTTTTT.